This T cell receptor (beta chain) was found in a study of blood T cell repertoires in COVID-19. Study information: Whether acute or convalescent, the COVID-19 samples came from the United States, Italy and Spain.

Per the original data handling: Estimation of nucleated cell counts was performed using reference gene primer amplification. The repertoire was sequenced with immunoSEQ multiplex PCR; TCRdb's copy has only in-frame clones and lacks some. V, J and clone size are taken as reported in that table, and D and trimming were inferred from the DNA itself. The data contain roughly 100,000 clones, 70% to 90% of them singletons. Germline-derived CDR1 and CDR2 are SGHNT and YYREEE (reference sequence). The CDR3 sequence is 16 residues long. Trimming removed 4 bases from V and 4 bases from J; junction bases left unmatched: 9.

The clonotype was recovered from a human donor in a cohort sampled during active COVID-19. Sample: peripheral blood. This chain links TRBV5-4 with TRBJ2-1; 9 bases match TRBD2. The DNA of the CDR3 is TGTGCCAGCAGCACGCAAGCGGGAGGCCCATACAATGAGCAGTTCTTC. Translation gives CASSTQAGGPYNEQFF.